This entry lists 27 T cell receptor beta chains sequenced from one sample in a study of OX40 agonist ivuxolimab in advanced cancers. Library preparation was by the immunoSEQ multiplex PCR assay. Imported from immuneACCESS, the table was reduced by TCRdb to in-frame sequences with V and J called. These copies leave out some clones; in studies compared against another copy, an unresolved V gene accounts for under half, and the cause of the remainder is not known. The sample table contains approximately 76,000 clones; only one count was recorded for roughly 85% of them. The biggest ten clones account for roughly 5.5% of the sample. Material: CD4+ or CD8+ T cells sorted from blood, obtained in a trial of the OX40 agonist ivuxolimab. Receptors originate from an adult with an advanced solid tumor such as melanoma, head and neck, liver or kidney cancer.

The CDR3 sequence is CASSQLSYNEQFF. The CDR3 DNA reads as TGTGCCAGCAGCCAGCTTTCATACAATGAGCAGTTCTTC. The V call is TRBV14, the J call TRBJ2-1; no reliable D call. V was shortened by 3 bases and J by 4 bases, with 7 bases between the two germline ends. This CDR3 comprises 13 residues. Germline values: CDR1 SGHDN, CDR2 FVKESK.

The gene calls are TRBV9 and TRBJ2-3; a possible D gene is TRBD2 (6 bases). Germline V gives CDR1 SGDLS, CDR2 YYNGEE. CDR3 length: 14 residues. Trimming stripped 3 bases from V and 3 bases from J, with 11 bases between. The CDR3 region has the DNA TGTGCCAGCAGCGCCCGACTAGGAACAGATACGCAGTATTTT. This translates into CASSARLGTDTQYF.

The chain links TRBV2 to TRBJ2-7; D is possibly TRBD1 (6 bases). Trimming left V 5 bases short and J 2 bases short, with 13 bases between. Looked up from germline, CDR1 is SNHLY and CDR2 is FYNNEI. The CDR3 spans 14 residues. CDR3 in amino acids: CASSYPGQTYEQYF. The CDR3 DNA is TGTGCCAGCAGTTACCCAGGACAGACCTACGAGCAGTACTTC.

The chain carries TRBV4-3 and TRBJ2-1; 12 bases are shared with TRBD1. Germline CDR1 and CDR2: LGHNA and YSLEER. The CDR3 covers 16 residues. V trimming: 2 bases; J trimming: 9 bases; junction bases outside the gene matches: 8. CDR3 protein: CASSQRGTGGFREQFF. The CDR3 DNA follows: TGCGCCAGCAGCCAACGTGGGACAGGGGGCTTTCGTGAGCAGTTCTTC.

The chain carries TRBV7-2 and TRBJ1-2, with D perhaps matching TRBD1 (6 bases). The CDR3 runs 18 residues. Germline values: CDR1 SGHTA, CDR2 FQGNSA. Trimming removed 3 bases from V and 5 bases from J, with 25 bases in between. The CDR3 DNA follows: TGTGCCAGCAGCTTGACCGGAAGGACAGCCGCCGACCATTATGGCTACACCTTC. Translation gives CASSLTGRTAADHYGYTF.

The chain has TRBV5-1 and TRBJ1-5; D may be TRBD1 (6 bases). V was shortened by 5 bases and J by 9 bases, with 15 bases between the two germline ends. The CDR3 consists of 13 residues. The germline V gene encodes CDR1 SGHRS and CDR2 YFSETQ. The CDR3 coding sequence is TGCGCCAGCAGTCCAGGGGTTACAGGGCCCCAGCATTTT. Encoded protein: CASSPGVTGPQHF.

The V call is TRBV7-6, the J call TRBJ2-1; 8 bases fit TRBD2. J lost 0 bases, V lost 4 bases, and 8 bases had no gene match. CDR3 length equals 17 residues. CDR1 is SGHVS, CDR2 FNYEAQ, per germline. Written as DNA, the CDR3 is TGTGCCAGCAGCTCATTTCCCGCGGGAGGCTCCTACAATGAGCAGTTCTTC. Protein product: CASSSFPAGGSYNEQFF.

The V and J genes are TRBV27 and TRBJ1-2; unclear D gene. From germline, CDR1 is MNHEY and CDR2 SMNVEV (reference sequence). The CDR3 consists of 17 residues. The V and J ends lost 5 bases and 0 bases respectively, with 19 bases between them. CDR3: CASSMDGRLQANYGYTF. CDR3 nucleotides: TGTGCCAGCAGTATGGATGGACGCCTGCAAGCTAACTATGGCTACACCTTC.

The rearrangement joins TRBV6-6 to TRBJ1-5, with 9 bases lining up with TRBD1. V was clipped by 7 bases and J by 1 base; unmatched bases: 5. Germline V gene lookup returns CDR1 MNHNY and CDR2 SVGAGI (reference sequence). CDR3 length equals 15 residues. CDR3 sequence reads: CASNEQGASNQPQHF. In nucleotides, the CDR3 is TGTGCCAGCAACGAACAGGGGGCGAGCAATCAGCCCCAGCATTTT.

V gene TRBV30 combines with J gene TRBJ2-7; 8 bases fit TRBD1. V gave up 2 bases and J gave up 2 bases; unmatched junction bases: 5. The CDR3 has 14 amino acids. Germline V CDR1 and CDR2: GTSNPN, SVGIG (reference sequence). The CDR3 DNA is TGTGCCTGGAGTTCCGGACAGGGTCCCTACGAGCAGTACTTC. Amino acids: CAWSSGQGPYEQYF. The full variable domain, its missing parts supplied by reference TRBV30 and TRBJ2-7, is SQTIHQWPATLVQPVGSPLSLECTVEGTSNPNLYWYRQAAGRGLQLLFYSVGIGQISSEVPQNLSASRPQDRQFILSSKKLLLSDSGFYLCAWSSGQGPYEQYFGPGTRLTVT.

CDR3 loop: CASSYGGAYFDTQYF. The CDR3 coding sequence is TGTGCCAGCAGTTACGGGGGGGCCTATTTCGATACGCAGTATTTT. The rearrangement links TRBV6-6 to TRBJ2-3; a possible D gene is TRBD2 (7 bases). Trimming took 2 bases from V and 6 from J, leaving 15 bases between them. The CDR3 totals 15 residues. Per the germline V gene, CDR1 is MNHNY and CDR2 is SVGAGI (reference sequence).

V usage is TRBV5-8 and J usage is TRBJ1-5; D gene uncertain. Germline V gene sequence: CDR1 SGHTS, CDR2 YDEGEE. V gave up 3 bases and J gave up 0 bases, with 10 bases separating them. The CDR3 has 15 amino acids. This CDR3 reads CASSSGIYSNQPQHF. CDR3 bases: TGTGCCAGCAGCTCCGGGATCTATAGCAATCAGCCCCAGCATTTT.

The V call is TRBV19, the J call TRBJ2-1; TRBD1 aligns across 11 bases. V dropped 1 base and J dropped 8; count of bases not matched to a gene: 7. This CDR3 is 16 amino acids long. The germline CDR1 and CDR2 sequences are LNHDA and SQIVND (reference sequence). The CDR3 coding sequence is TGTGCCAGTAGTATAGCGAAGGACAGGGGGCGATATGAGCAGTTCTTC. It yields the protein CASSIAKDRGRYEQFF.

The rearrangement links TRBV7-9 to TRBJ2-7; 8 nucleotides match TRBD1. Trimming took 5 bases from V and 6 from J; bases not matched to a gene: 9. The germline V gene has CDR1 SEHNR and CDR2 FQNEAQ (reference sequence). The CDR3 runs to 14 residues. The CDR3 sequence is CASSPGTGFSEQYF. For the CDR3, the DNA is TGTGCCAGCAGCCCCGGGACAGGCTTTTCCGAGCAGTACTTC.

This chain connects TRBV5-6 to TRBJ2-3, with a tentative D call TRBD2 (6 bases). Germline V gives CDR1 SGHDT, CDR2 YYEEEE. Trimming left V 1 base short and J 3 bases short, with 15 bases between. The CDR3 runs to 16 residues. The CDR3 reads CASSLRLANPTDTQYF. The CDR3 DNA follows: TGTGCCAGCAGCTTGAGGCTAGCGAATCCGACAGATACGCAGTATTTT.

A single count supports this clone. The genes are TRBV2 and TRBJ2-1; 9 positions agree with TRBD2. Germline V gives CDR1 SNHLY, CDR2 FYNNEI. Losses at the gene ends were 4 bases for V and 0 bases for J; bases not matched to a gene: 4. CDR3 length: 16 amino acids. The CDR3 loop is CASSGFSGSSYNEQFF. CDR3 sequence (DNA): TGTGCCAGCAGTGGGTTTAGCGGGAGCTCCTACAATGAGCAGTTCTTC.

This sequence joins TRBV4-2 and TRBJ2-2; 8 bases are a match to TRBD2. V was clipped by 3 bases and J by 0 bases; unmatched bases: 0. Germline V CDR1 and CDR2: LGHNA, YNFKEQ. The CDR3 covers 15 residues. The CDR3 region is CASSHSGTNTGELFF. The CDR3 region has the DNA TGTGCCAGCAGCCATAGCGGGACGAACACCGGGGAGCTGTTTTTT.

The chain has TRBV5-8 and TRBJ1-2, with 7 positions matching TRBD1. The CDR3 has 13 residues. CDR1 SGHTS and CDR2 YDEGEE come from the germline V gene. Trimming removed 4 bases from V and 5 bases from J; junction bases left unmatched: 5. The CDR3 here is CASSVRGSYGYTF. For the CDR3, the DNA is TGTGCCAGCAGCGTCAGGGGGTCATATGGCTACACCTTC.

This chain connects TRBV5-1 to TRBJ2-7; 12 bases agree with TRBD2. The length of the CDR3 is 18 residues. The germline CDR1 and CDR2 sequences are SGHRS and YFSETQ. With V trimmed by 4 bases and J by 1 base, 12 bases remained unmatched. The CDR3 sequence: CASSETSGRFRASYEQYF. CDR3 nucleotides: TGCGCCAGCAGCGAAACTAGCGGGAGGTTCAGGGCGTCCTACGAGCAGTACTTC.

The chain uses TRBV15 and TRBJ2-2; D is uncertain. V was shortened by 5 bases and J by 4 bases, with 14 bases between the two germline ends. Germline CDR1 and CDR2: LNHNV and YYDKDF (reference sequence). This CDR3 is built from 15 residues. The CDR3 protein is CATSPSGWATGELFF. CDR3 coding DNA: TGTGCCACCAGCCCCTCCGGATGGGCCACCGGGGAGCTGTTTTTT.

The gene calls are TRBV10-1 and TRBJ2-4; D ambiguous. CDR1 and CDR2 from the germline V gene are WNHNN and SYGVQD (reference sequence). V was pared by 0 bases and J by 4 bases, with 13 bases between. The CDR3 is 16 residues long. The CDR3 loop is CASSESPQLIKNIQYF. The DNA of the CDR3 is TGCGCCAGCAGTGAGTCCCCGCAGCTGATTAAAAACATTCAGTACTTC.

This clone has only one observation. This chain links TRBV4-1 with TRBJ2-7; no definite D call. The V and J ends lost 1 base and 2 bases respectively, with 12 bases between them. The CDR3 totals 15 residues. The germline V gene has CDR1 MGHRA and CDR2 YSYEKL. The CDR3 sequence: CASSQGTSPPYEQYF. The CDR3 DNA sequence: TGCGCCAGCAGCCAAGGAACCAGTCCCCCCTACGAGCAGTACTTC.

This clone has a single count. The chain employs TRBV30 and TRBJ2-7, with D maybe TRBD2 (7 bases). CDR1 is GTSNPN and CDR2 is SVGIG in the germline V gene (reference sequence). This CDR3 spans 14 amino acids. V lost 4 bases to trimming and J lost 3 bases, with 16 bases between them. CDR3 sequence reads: CAWMGGPSNYEQYF. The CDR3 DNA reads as TGTGCCTGGATGGGGGGGCCTTCGAACTACGAGCAGTACTTC.

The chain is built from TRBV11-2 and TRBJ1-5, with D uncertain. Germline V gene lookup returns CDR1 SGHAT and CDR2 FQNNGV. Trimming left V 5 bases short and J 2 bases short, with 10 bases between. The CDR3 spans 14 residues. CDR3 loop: CASSLRGGNQPQHF. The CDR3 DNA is TGTGCCAGCAGCCTACGCGGGGGCAATCAGCCCCAGCATTTT.

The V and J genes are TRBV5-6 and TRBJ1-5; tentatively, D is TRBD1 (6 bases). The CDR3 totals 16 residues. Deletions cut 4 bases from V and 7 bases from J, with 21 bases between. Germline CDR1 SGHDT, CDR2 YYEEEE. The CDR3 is CASSRGAGFTRQPQHF. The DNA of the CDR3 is TGTGCCAGCAGCAGGGGGGCCGGGTTCACAAGGCAGCCCCAGCATTTT. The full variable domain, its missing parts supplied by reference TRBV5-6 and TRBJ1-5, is DAGVTQSPTHLIKTRGQQVTLRCSPKSGHDTVSWYQQALGQGPQFIFQYYEEEERQRGNFPDRFSGHQFPNYSSELNVNALLLGDSALYLCASSRGAGFTRQPQHFGDGTRLSIL.

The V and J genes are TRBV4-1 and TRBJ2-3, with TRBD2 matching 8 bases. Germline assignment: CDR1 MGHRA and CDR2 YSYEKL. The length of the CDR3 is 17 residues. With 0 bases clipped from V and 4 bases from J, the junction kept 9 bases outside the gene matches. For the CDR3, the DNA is TGCGCCAGCAGCCAAGATGGCGGGACTAGTAGGGCAGATACGCAGTATTTT. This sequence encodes CASSQDGGTSRADTQYF.

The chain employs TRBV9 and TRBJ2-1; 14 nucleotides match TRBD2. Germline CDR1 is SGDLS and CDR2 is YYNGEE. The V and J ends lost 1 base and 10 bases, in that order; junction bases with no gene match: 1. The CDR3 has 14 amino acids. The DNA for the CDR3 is TGTGCCAGCAGCGTAAGGACTAGCGGGGGGGAGCAGTTCTTC. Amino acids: CASSVRTSGGEQFF.